This is a list of T cell receptor beta chains from one sample in a study of shared T cell receptors in the human thymus. TCRdb's copy holds only in-frame clones and misses some; the assay was immunoSEQ multiplex PCR. This sample has 450,000 to 650,000 clones, with around three quarters found just once. The same data also contributed to another study, on human thymus T cells.

The sequencing input was thymocytes. Receptors originate from a boy under two years old with a congenital heart defect. The conserved cysteine and the conserved F or W are not part of the CDR3 here.

V gene	CDR3 length	J gene	CDR3 protein
TRBV5-6	13	TRBJ2-7	ASSLGGASQGEQY
TRBV5-1	11	TRBJ2-1	ASSFSGMNEQF
TRBV4-1	13	TRBJ2-3	ASRVSGRALDTQY
TRBV28	12	TRBJ1-3	ASTLDRDGNTIY
TRBV29-1	13	TRBJ2-7	SVGGTEGRAYEQY
TRBV10-3	12	TRBJ1-1	AISIRAMDTEAF
TRBV9	12	TRBJ2-1	ASSRTSGPNEQF
TRBV7-9	11	TRBJ2-1	ASSPLAGGEQF
TRBV5-4	13	TRBJ2-1	ASSPGLAGGNEQF
TRBV5-6	13	TRBJ1-3	ASGLGPSSGNTIY
TRBV27	13	TRBJ2-7	ASSYGTDKTYEQY
TRBV6-5	13	TRBJ1-1	ASSFATGGNTEAF
TRBV19	9	TRBJ2-1	ASSRGREQF
TRBV29-1	15	TRBJ2-3	SVEVRSGLEVSDTQY
TRBV27	16	TRBJ2-5	ASSPPWVAGGPEETQY
TRBV5-6	15	TRBJ2-1	ASSSLSGEGNHNEQF
TRBV2	14	TRBJ2-3	ASRGLAGRSTDTQY
TRBV7-9	13	TRBJ2-7	ASSLAQGLAGEQY
TRBV4-1	13	TRBJ2-2	ASSPRDRETGELF
TRBV5-6	13	TRBJ1-2	ASSGRVGGPYGYT
TRBV28	17	TRBJ2-7	ATVKTSGRAHGSSYEQY
TRBV5-4	18	TRBJ2-6	ASSPWTGGQARYGANVLT
TRBV5-5	13	TRBJ1-3	ASSLGDRAGNTIY
TRBV11-2	13	TRBJ1-2	ASSGPKGPKYGYT
TRBV12-1	11	TRBJ2-1	ASSPTRNNEQF
TRBV25-1	11	TRBJ2-7	ASIRGGAYEQY
TRBV14	15	TRBJ2-7	ASSQVPLAGGTYEQY
TRBV29-1	17	TRBJ2-3	SVPWPGGTSGGSTDTQY
TRBV7-2	13	TRBJ2-3	ASSPSGLAIDTQY
TRBV6-5	11	TRBJ2-7	ASSLRREGLQY
TRBV27	12	TRBJ1-5	ASSPGRATQPQH
TRBV2	14	TRBJ2-4	ASRGGSGTPRNIQY
TRBV9	14	TRBJ2-7	ASSVERLADLYEQY
TRBV28	13	TRBJ1-3	ASSATGNSGNTIY
TRBV6-1	16	TRBJ2-7	ASSEGSSGRIGSYEQY
TRBV10-2	16	TRBJ2-5	ASSGGDYHLYREETQY
TRBV7-3	15	TRBJ2-1	ASSSGLAGFSYNEQF
TRBV4-3	19	TRBJ1-4	ASSQGGDRGPQNTTNEKLF
TRBV6-4	12	TRBJ2-3	ASRQEGGPDTQY
TRBV7-7	13	TRBJ2-5	ASRRTGQYQETQY
TRBV27	12	TRBJ2-7	ASRGPPFSYEQY
TRBV7-2	12	TRBJ2-7	ASSLSGSRDEQY
TRBV5-1	13	TRBJ2-1	ASSPRGGGLNEQF
TRBV19	13	TRBJ2-7	ASSSQAGATYEQY
TRBV27	13	TRBJ1-5	ASSPTDRSNQPQH
TRBV5-1	13	TRBJ2-5	ASSVGTRGRETQY
TRBV28	12	TRBJ2-7	ASTLGRGVNEQY
TRBV5-1	13	TRBJ2-1	ASSRVSSGYNEQF